The T cell receptor beta chain under discussion was sequenced for a study of T cells in localized non-small cell lung cancer. V lost 3 bases and J 4 bases, leaving 18 bases between the germline ends. CDR1 and CDR2 from the germline V gene are SGHNT and YENEEA. The CDR3 contains 16 residues. This table comes from immunoSEQ multiplex PCR, and its TCRdb copy is limited to in-frame clones, with some not included. Seen here are 5,000 to 6,500 clones, 28% observed once, and the top ten hold roughly 4.5%. This clone was seen a handful of times. The gene calls are TRBV11-3 and TRBJ1-2; a weak D match, TRBD1 (6 bases). The TCR comes from a female donor older than 55 with stage I lung adenocarcinoma. The source material was lung tumor tissue, sampled before any cancer treatment. For the CDR3, the DNA is TGTGCCAGCAGCTTGGACTACGACAGGCGTAGCTATGGCTACACCTTC. It translates to CASSLDYDRRSYGYTF.